The T cell receptor beta chain described here comes from a study of T-cell memory formation after mild COVID-19. Study at large: Among the donors, TCR clusters were largely specific to each donor. Points from the study as a whole: Mainly in CM and EM were contracting CD4+ clones; CD8+ were in EMRA. Some SARS-CoV-2-responding clones were already detected in memory before infection.

Sample barcodes and UMIs were carried by the TCR alpha and TCR beta cDNA libraries that 5'RACE generated with constant-segment primers. TCRdb used MiXCR to reprocess the 5' RACE reads, holding one entry per CDR3 protein. The data hold some 310,000 distinct CDR3 sequences, with under 25% observed a single time. A word on this clonotype: No antigen is known for it.

Germline lookup yields CDR1 PRHDT and CDR2 FYEKMQ (reference sequence). Trimming left V 0 bases short and J 0 bases short, with 9 bases between. The CDR3 length is 16 residues. V is TRBV13 and J is TRBJ1-3; D unclear. Sequenced sample: PBMCs or a T cell subset sorted from them (not recorded which). The source of this sequence is a man between 18 and 35 years old who had mild COVID-19 (a few samples of this study predate the infection). Cell type and time point are not known. CDR3 nucleotide sequence: TGTGCCAGCAGCTTAGGGTACAGCCCCTCTGGAAACACCATATATTTT. Residues: CASSLGYSPSGNTIYF.